This T cell receptor beta chain appears in the sequencing data of a study of cytomegalovirus exposure and HLA in healthy donors. The primer mix had 60 Vbeta and 13 Jbeta primers. Sequencing used immunoSEQ multiplex PCR; TCRdb keeps in-frame clones, though not all of them. The table includes about 130,000 clones, about 80% detected once. Germline V gene sequence: CDR1 LNHDA, CDR2 SQIVND (reference sequence). This CDR3 comprises 16 residues. V was cut by 4 bases and J by 6 bases, with 19 bases left in between. This TCR derives from a man aged 25-45 years in good health and CMV-seropositive. Material: PBMCs. The V call is TRBV19, the J call TRBJ2-1, with a weak D call TRBD2 (8 bases). CDR3 loop: CASSTGGQRGRNEQFF. CDR3 nucleotide sequence: TGTGCCAGTAGTACCGGGGGACAGCGGGGGCGCAATGAGCAGTTCTTC.